The 21 T cell receptor beta chains given below trace back to one sample, sequenced in a study of blood T cell repertoires in COVID-19 (dated by TCRdb to about 2020). Library preparation employed the immunoSEQ multiplex PCR assay. TCRdb took this table from immuneACCESS and kept in-frame rearrangements with V and J called. Such tables lack part of the clones; where checked against another copy, unresolved V genes explain under half of the gap, and the rest is unexplained. The sample has some 130,000 clones on record, more than 70% of them singletons. 10% of the sample lies in the top ten. Sequences were obtained from peripheral blood. These receptors all come from a man aged 45-60 years with acute or convalescent COVID-19.

The CDR3 is CASSPDIPSTDTQYF. The CDR3 DNA reads as TGCGCCAGCAGCCCTGACATCCCTAGCACAGATACGCAGTATTTT. This chain joins TRBV5-1 and TRBJ2-3; D gene unclear. Trimming removed 4 bases at V and 0 bases at J, with 12 bases between. This CDR3 has 15 amino acids. The germline gives CDR1 SGHRS, CDR2 YFSETQ.

CDR3 DNA: TGTGCCAGCAGTTTACTAGGGGGTTACAACACTGAAGCTTTCTTT. This codes for CASSLLGGYNTEAFF. The chain employs TRBV28 and TRBJ1-1, with a weak D call TRBD1 (6 bases). Germline CDR1 and CDR2: MDHEN and SYDVKM. Trimming stripped 2 bases from V and 2 bases from J, with 12 bases between. The CDR3 loop spans 15 amino acids. Combining the CDR3 with reference TRBV28 and TRBJ1-1 gives the whole variable domain DVKVTQSSRYLVKRTGEKVFLECVQDMDHENMFWYRQDPGLGLRLIYFSYDVKMKEKGDIPEGYSVSREKKERFSLILESASTNQTSMYLCASSLLGGYNTEAFFGQGTRLTVV.

This chain joins TRBV27 and TRBJ1-6, with 7 bases identical to TRBD1. V lost 6 bases and J lost 4; bases outside the gene matches: 3. This CDR3 comprises 14 residues. The germline gives CDR1 MNHEY, CDR2 SMNVEV (reference sequence). As DNA, the CDR3 is TGTGCCAGCAGCGGGACAGCGTATAATTCACCCCTCCACTTT. Translating it yields CASSGTAYNSPLHF.

CDR3 amino acids: CASSPPGDSYNEQFF. As DNA, the CDR3 is TGTGCCAGCAGTCCTCCAGGGGACTCCTACAATGAGCAGTTCTTC. The chain carries TRBV28 and TRBJ2-1, with a tentative D call TRBD1 (6 bases). V was pared by 5 bases and J by 0 bases, with 11 bases between. The CDR3 runs to 15 residues. Germline assignment: CDR1 MDHEN and CDR2 SYDVKM.

The chain carries TRBV5-4 and TRBJ1-5, with a weak D call TRBD1 (6 bases). The CDR3 sequence is 17 residues long. Trimming took off 0 bases at V and 4 bases at J, with 17 bases between the two ends. Germline loops: CDR1 SGHNT, CDR2 YYREEE (reference sequence). CDR3 sequence (DNA): TGTGCCAGCAGCTTGGGGGGCGCAGGGGTTGGAAATCAGCCCCAGCATTTT. Amino acid sequence: CASSLGGAGVGNQPQHF.

This chain joins TRBV18 and TRBJ1-5; TRBD1 matches 11 bases. The junction had 2 bases not matched to a gene; V was cut back by 3 bases and J by 4 bases. This CDR3 has 15 residues. Germline V CDR1 and CDR2: KGHSH, LQKENI. CDR3 sequence reads: CASSPGQGANQPQHF. The CDR3 nucleotides are TGTGCCAGCTCACCTGGACAGGGGGCTAATCAGCCCCAGCATTTT.

This chain links TRBV5-1 with TRBJ2-5; 7 bases map to TRBD2. Germline CDR1 SGHRS, CDR2 YFSETQ. V lost 4 bases, J lost 4 bases, and 13 bases stayed unmatched. This CDR3 is 16 amino acids long. CDR3 bases: TGCGCCAGCAGCCAGGCCCACGGGGCGGGAGTAGAGACCCAGTACTTC. Amino acids: CASSQAHGAGVETQYF.

The CDR3 DNA sequence: TGTGCCAGCAGTTTAAGGGCCAGAGCGGGAGGGCCCAATTTGGGGTACCAAGAGACCCAGTACTTC. Residues: CASSLRARAGGPNLGYQETQYF. V gene TRBV27 combines with J gene TRBJ2-5; 10 nucleotides align to TRBD2. The CDR3 is made up of 22 amino acids. The V gene's germline CDR1 is MNHEY and CDR2 SMNVEV (reference sequence). The J segment lost 0 bases and the V segment lost 2 bases, leaving 21 bases of the junction unmatched.

V is TRBV12-3 or TRBV12-4 and J is TRBJ1-1, with TRBD1 matching 7 bases. The CDR3 spans 13 residues. V dropped 4 bases and J dropped 3; count of bases not matched to a gene: 2. CDR3 nucleotides: TGTGCCAGCAGTTCCACAGGGGACACTGAAGCTTTCTTT. Translated, it gives CASSSTGDTEAFF.

CDR3 DNA sequence: TGTGCCAGTAGTCCCCTCGACAGGGACTCCTATGGCTACACCTTC. Amino acids: CASSPLDRDSYGYTF. The chain recombines TRBV19 with TRBJ1-2; 7 bases are shared with TRBD1. J gave up 4 bases and V 5 bases, and 10 bases lay outside the gene matches. Germline CDR1 and CDR2: LNHDA and SQIVND (reference sequence). This CDR3 spans 15 amino acids.

This chain joins TRBV10-2 and TRBJ1-4; a weak D match, TRBD1 (6 bases). The CDR3 runs 14 residues. Deletions cut 7 bases from V and 8 bases from J, with 17 bases between. CDR1 is WSHSY, CDR2 SAAADI, per germline. CDR3 protein: CASTSEGGGEKLFF. The DNA of the CDR3 is TGCGCCAGCACCTCCGAGGGGGGGGGAGAAAAACTGTTTTTT.

V and J are TRBV30 and TRBJ1-2, with a tentative D call TRBD1 (6 bases). Germline-derived CDR1 and CDR2 are GTSNPN and SVGIG (reference sequence). The CDR3 totals 13 residues. V was trimmed by 2 bases and J by 8 bases, leaving 15 bases between them. This chain's CDR3 is CAWSNTGKRGYTF. The CDR3 DNA follows: TGTGCCTGGAGTAACACAGGGAAACGCGGCTACACCTTC.

The rearrangement joins TRBV5-6 to TRBJ1-3; 9 nucleotides align to TRBD1. After removal of 0 bases from V and 7 bases from J, the junction contained 8 bases not matched to a gene. Germline CDR1 SGHDT, CDR2 YYEEEE. CDR3 length: 16 residues. The CDR3 DNA follows: TGTGCCAGCAGCTTGGGGGGTCCCGGGACAGGGAACACCATATATTTT. This gives the protein CASSLGGPGTGNTIYF.

The gene calls are TRBV7-9 and TRBJ1-2, with D maybe TRBD1 (5 bases). This CDR3 spans 11 amino acids. From germline, CDR1 is SEHNR and CDR2 FQNEAQ (reference sequence). V dropped 11 bases and J dropped 9 bases, with 16 bases sitting between them. In DNA, the CDR3 is TGTGCCTTCTATCTTGGGGGGAGCTACACCTTC. Translation: CAFYLGGSYTF. The whole variable domain, remainder taken from reference TRBV7-9 and TRBJ1-2, is DTGVSQNPRHKITKRGQNVTFRCDPISEHNRLYWYRQTLGQGPEFLTYFQNEAQLEKSRLLSDRFSAERPKGSFSTLEIQRTEQGDSAMYLCAFYLGGSYTFGSGTRLTVV.

The chain joins TRBV3-1 (or the pseudogene TRBV3-2) to TRBJ1-3, with TRBD1 matching over 9 bases. V lost 4 bases and J lost 8; bases outside the gene matches: 6. The germline V gene has CDR1 LGHDT and CDR2 YNNKEL (reference sequence). The CDR3 is made up of 14 amino acids. CDR3 amino acids: CASSRGQGGYTIYF. The CDR3 nucleotides are TGTGCCAGCAGCCGGGGACAGGGTGGGTACACCATATATTTT.

Many counts were recorded for this clone. The chain combines TRBV30 with TRBJ2-7; weak D call: TRBD2 (5 bases). Trimming cost V 0 bases and J 6 bases, with 18 bases left between them. CDR3 length: 15 residues. The germline gives CDR1 GTSNPN, CDR2 SVGIG (reference sequence). In nucleotides, the CDR3 is TGTGCCTGGAGTGTTTATAATCGGGGAAAGGGCGAGCAGTACTTC. Amino acids: CAWSVYNRGKGEQYF.

The chain carries TRBV9 and TRBJ1-5, with D maybe TRBD1 (6 bases). V was cut by 3 bases and J by 5 bases, with 12 bases left in between. There are 14 residues in the CDR3. Germline V gives CDR1 SGDLS, CDR2 YYNGEE. Here the CDR3 reads CASSAPGVDQPQHF. The CDR3 DNA reads as TGTGCCAGCAGCGCCCCAGGGGTCGATCAGCCCCAGCATTTT.

There are a few counts of this clone. The V gene is TRBV28, the J gene TRBJ2-6, with D maybe TRBD2 (6 bases). The CDR3 runs 18 residues. V was clipped by 6 bases and J by 2 bases, with 20 bases between them. Germline V gene lookup returns CDR1 MDHEN and CDR2 SYDVKM. This CDR3 is CASSSPGLPPTGANVLTF. The DNA of the CDR3 is TGTGCCAGCAGCTCCCCGGGACTGCCCCCTACTGGGGCCAACGTCCTGACTTTC. Combining the CDR3 with reference TRBV28 and TRBJ2-6 gives the whole variable domain DVKVTQSSRYLVKRTGEKVFLECVQDMDHENMFWYRQDPGLGLRLIYFSYDVKMKEKGDIPEGYSVSREKKERFSLILESASTNQTSMYLCASSSPGLPPTGANVLTFGAGSRLTVL.

The V call is TRBV3-1 (or the pseudogene TRBV3-2), the J call TRBJ1-5; D is unclear. Between the trimmed V and J ends, which lost 1 base and 11 bases, there was a span of 21 bases. The CDR3 consists of 16 residues. Germline V gene lookup returns CDR1 LGHDT and CDR2 YNNKEL (reference sequence). The CDR3 protein is CASSQVAASRFEAQHF. Written as DNA, the CDR3 is TGTGCCAGCAGCCAAGTAGCAGCCAGCCGGTTCGAGGCCCAGCATTTT.

This clone was seen a single time. V usage is TRBV18 and J usage is TRBJ1-6; D is perhaps TRBD1 (5 bases). Germline V lookup: CDR1 KGHSH, CDR2 LQKENI. The CDR3 is made up of 15 amino acids. V lost 2 bases and J 5 bases, leaving 10 bases between the germline ends. CDR3 region: CASSPGRVHNSPLHF. The CDR3 nucleotides are TGTGCCAGCTCACCAGGCAGGGTACATAATTCACCCCTCCACTTT.

V usage is TRBV18 and J usage is TRBJ1-3; TRBD1 matches at 9 bases. The CDR3 extends over 15 amino acids. Per the germline V gene, CDR1 is KGHSH and CDR2 is LQKENI. V gave up 3 bases and J gave up 6 bases; unmatched junction bases: 6. The CDR3 region has the DNA TGTGCCAGCTCACCGTGGGACAGGGCTCTAAACACCATATATTTT. This translates into CASSPWDRALNTIYF.